This T cell receptor beta chain was identified during a study of post-analysis software for immune sequencing data. The authors incorporated unique molecular identifiers into the TCR beta cDNA libraries. MiXCR, run by TCRdb on the PCR reads, gives a single entry per CDR3 protein. The table records about 430,000 distinct CDR3 sequences, 30% to 40% of them present only once. V lost 4 bases and J 6 bases, leaving 14 bases between the germline ends. CDR3 length equals 14 residues. The germline V gene encodes CDR1 KGHDR and CDR2 SFDVKD. Findings of the study overall: Five or six TRBV segments appeared more often in patients than in controls, and TRBV5-6, TRBV5-1 and TRBV20-1 were among these.

On this clonotype: The antigen remains unidentified.

Sequenced material: blood. The receptor comes from a girl aged 2 to 10 with multiple sclerosis. The V and J genes are TRBV24-1 and TRBJ1-2; D might be TRBD1 (6 bases). The CDR3 loop reads CATSDPRTENGYTF. CDR3 coding DNA: TGTGCCACCAGTGACCCCCGGACAGAAAATGGCTACACCTTC.